This TCR beta chain was captured in a study of T cell responses to AZD1222 COVID-19 vaccine. Study findings and constraints: Donors were largely white British and mainly female; clonal diversity was possibly underestimated. An increase in Spike-specific TCR breadth and depth was observed after two AZD1222 doses. Regions 160-218 and 743-854 held dominance among vaccine-associated CD4 TCRs, which spanned spike.

Sequencing was performed with immunoSEQ multiplex PCR; in TCRdb, only in-frame clones are kept and a portion is missing. This sample carries about 150,000 clones, 85% to 95% of them seen once, and the ten largest clones take under 10%. This CDR3 has 13 residues. J was trimmed by 4 bases and V by 4 bases; bases with no gene match: 1. Looked up from germline, CDR1 is MNHEY and CDR2 is SVGAGI. This clone was counted a few times. What it binds is unknown. The sequence derives from an adult in good health. V is TRBV6-5 and J is TRBJ1-5; 7 nucleotides match TRBD1. Sample: peripheral blood, taken on day 0 of AZD1222 vaccination. The CDR3 coding sequence is TGTGCCAGCAGTTTACAGGGGAATCAGCCCCAGCATTTT. This encodes CASSLQGNQPQHF.